Below are 18 T cell receptor beta chains sequenced from a single sample in a study of shared clonotypes between healthy human individuals. Assay: immunoSEQ multiplex PCR; the TCRdb copy retains only in-frame clones and omits some. The profile covers over a million clones, with around 97% appearing a single time and roughly 1.2% taken by the ten largest. Material: naive CD4+ T cells sorted from blood. Subset specified: CD45RA+ positively selected. The receptors were gathered from a man aged 30-40 years in good health.

To note about this clone: Other DNA sequences in the sample encode the same CDR3. The rearrangement links TRBV18 to TRBJ1-5; D not resolved. There are 13 residues in the CDR3. The ends were cut back, 2 bases at V and 4 bases at J, with 6 bases in the middle. The V gene's germline CDR1 is KGHSH and CDR2 LQKENI. The CDR3 DNA is TGTGCCAGCTCACCAGACCTAAATCAGCCCCAGCATTTT. Encoded protein: CASSPDLNQPQHF.

The rearrangement joins TRBV6-5 to TRBJ2-1, with TRBD2 matching 7 bases. Unmatched junction bases numbered 9, after V lost 4 bases and J lost 9 bases. Germline lookup yields CDR1 MNHEY and CDR2 SVGAGI. The CDR3 is 14 amino acids. In nucleotides, the CDR3 is TGTGCCAGCAGTTCTAGCGGTATTAGCGGTGAGCAGTTCTTC. Protein sequence: CASSSSGISGEQFF.

The gene calls are TRBV7-2 and TRBJ1-1; D gene unclear. The V gene's germline CDR1 is SGHTA and CDR2 FQGNSA. V lost 3 bases and J 6 bases, leaving 14 bases between the germline ends. CDR3 length equals 14 residues. CDR3 DNA: TGTGCCAGCAGCTTGACAAGGCTATCTGCTGAAGCTTTCTTT. This sequence encodes CASSLTRLSAEAFF.

This chain joins TRBV6-5 and TRBJ1-1; D not resolved. The CDR3 length is 15 residues. Germline CDR1 is MNHEY and CDR2 is SVGAGI. The ends were cut back, 0 bases at V and 1 base at J, with 9 bases in the middle. The CDR3 is CASSYSFGGNTEAFF. DNA for the CDR3: TGTGCCAGCAGTTACTCGTTCGGAGGGAACACTGAAGCTTTCTTT.

The V and J genes are TRBV4-3 and TRBJ2-1; possibly TRBD1 or TRBD2 for D (6 bases each). The V and J ends lost 4 bases and 4 bases respectively, with 17 bases between them. The CDR3 has 16 residues. Per the germline V gene, CDR1 is LGHNA and CDR2 is YSLEER. CDR3 sequence: CASSRERLGGYNEQFF. The DNA for the CDR3 is TGCGCCAGCAGCCGAGAACGATTAGGGGGGTACAATGAGCAGTTCTTC.

V is TRBV19 and J is TRBJ2-5; 7 positions agree with TRBD2. The germline gives CDR1 LNHDA, CDR2 SQIVND (reference sequence). The V segment lost 4 bases and the J segment 5 bases; nucleotides outside the gene matches: 10. The CDR3 runs 15 residues. The CDR3 sequence is CASSTGRLARETQYF. The CDR3 bases are TGTGCCAGTAGTACCGGGAGGCTAGCACGTGAGACCCAGTACTTC.

This clone has a single count. The chain combines TRBV6-5 with TRBJ1-2; 7 bases are a match to TRBD1. With 6 bases clipped from V and 3 bases from J, the junction kept 7 bases outside the gene matches. Germline V CDR1 and CDR2: MNHEY, SVGAGI. The CDR3 covers 14 residues. CDR3 loop: CASSLGTADYGYTF. CDR3 in DNA: TGTGCCAGCAGCCTAGGGACAGCGGACTATGGCTACACCTTC.

This chain connects TRBV29-1 to TRBJ2-1; 7 bases fit TRBD1. The germline V gene encodes CDR1 SQVTM and CDR2 ANQGSEA. The trim removed 6 bases at V and 6 bases at J, leaving 14 bases unmatched. This CDR3 region has 15 residues. DNA of the CDR3: TGCAGCGTACAACAGGGGATTCTTATAACCAATGAGCAGTTCTTC. Protein: CSVQQGILITNEQFF.

The chain recombines TRBV28 with TRBJ2-7; 12 bases agree with TRBD2. CDR3 length: 14 amino acids. Germline assignment: CDR1 MDHEN and CDR2 SYDVKM. Germline trimming cut 8 bases from V and 4 bases from J; bases unmatched to any gene: 6. DNA for the CDR3: TGTGCCAGCTCGGGGACTAGCGGGCTATACGAGCAGTACTTC. This encodes CASSGTSGLYEQYF.

This chain joins TRBV6-1 and TRBJ2-7; maybe TRBD1 (7 bases). CDR3 length equals 11 residues. In germline, CDR1 is MNHNS, CDR2 SASEGT. The DNA of the CDR3 is TGTGCGAGCCAGGGGGGTTCATGGCAGTACTTC. Translated: CASQGGSWQYF.

The V call is TRBV7-6, the J call TRBJ2-5, with 8 bases that match TRBD1. Looked up from germline, CDR1 is SGHVS and CDR2 is FNYEAQ. V trimming: 1 base; J trimming: 7 bases; junction bases outside the gene matches: 11. This CDR3 contains 16 residues. CDR3 DNA sequence: TGTGCCAGCAGCTTAGGTAGCGCAGGGGGCATCTTGACCCAGTACTTC. Translated: CASSLGSAGGILTQYF.

This clone appeared a few times. This sequence joins TRBV5-1 and TRBJ2-5, with D perhaps matching TRBD1 (7 bases). Trimming pared 5 bases from V and 4 bases from J, leaving 12 bases between. CDR1 is SGHRS and CDR2 is YFSETQ in the germline V gene. This CDR3 region has 13 residues. The CDR3 reads CASRPGGGETQYF. CDR3 in DNA: TGCGCCAGCAGGCCAGGGGGAGGAGAGACCCAGTACTTC.

V gene TRBV19 combines with J gene TRBJ1-1; D gene uncertain. V shed 2 bases and J shed 5 bases, with 18 bases lying between them. This CDR3 spans 16 amino acids. Germline V gene sequence: CDR1 LNHDA, CDR2 SQIVND (reference sequence). This CDR3 is CASSISGVALWTEAFF. The CDR3 region has the DNA TGTGCCAGTAGTATATCCGGGGTCGCCCTGTGGACTGAAGCTTTCTTT.

About this clone itself: Other DNA sequences in this specimen translate into the identical CDR3. The V call is TRBV9, the J call TRBJ2-1, with a tentative D call TRBD2 (6 bases). V was cut by 2 bases and J by 5 bases, with 11 bases left in between. The CDR3 spans 14 residues. CDR1 SGDLS and CDR2 YYNGEE come from the germline V gene. CDR3 DNA: TGTGCCAGCAGCGTGACGGGAGCCAACAATGAGCAGTTCTTC. This codes for CASSVTGANNEQFF.

The rearrangement uses TRBV29-1 and TRBJ2-5, with 7 bases matching TRBD1. Losses at the gene ends were 6 bases for V and 5 bases for J; bases not matched to a gene: 6. Germline lookup yields CDR1 SQVTM and CDR2 ANQGSEA. The CDR3 is 12 residues long. CDR3 region: CSVSQGTETQYF. The CDR3 nucleotides are TGCAGCGTCTCACAGGGGACGGAGACCCAGTACTTC.

The chain joins TRBV29-1 to TRBJ2-7, with a tentative D call TRBD1 (5 bases). Per the germline V gene, CDR1 is SQVTM and CDR2 is ANQGSEA. This CDR3 has 12 residues. Trimming pared 7 bases from V and 0 bases from J, leaving 10 bases between. The CDR3 DNA follows: TGCAGCGGTGGGGCAAGCTCCTACGAGCAGTACTTC. This encodes CSGGASSYEQYF.

This clone was picked up one time. Sequence at one end of the junction differs from germline and may be a read error. V and J are TRBV4-3 and TRBJ2-2, with 9 bases fitting TRBD2. Germline assignment: CDR1 LGHNA and CDR2 YSLEER. This CDR3 region has 18 residues. The CDR3 DNA reads as TGCGCCAGCAGCCAACCGTTCCGGCGGGAGGGGGAACACCGGGGAGCTGTTTTT. It codes for CASSQPFRREGEHRGAVF.

This clone has a handful of counts. This chain uses TRBV28 with TRBJ2-7; TRBD2 matches at 12 bases. Germline V lookup: CDR1 MDHEN, CDR2 SYDVKM. The CDR3 contains 16 residues. V dropped 5 bases and J dropped 5; count of bases not matched to a gene: 10. Here the CDR3 reads CASSPLPASGRDEQYF. In DNA form, the CDR3 reads TGTGCCAGCAGTCCCCTCCCGGCTAGCGGGAGGGACGAGCAGTACTTC.